This paragraph reports one TCR beta chain. What it binds is not known. The ends were cut back, 1 base at V and 7 bases at J, with 10 bases in the middle. The CDR3 is 13 residues long. Germline-derived CDR1 and CDR2 are SGHTA and FQGNSA. This entry is derived from a study of cytomegalovirus exposure and HLA in healthy donors. Primers included in the PCR were 60 Vbeta and 13 Jbeta primers. Some clones are missing from TCRdb's copy, which holds only in-frame ones; the method was immunoSEQ multiplex PCR. The sample totals approximately 130,000 clones; its top ten clones hold 1.5% to 2.5%. Findings of the study overall: Highly shared sequence variants in one cluster were likely a sequencing artifact. CMV serostatus was the only immune exposure information that was available. Later findings reportedly placed an Asian-associated ancestry cluster below the 666-donor mean for N-insertions.

Sequencing used PBMCs. V is TRBV7-2 and J is TRBJ1-1; no clear D gene. The TCR originated in a woman aged 55-69 years in good health and CMV-seronegative. The CDR3 is CASSLVRVIEAFF. The CDR3 DNA follows: TGTGCCAGCAGCTTAGTACGGGTAATTGAAGCTTTCTTT.